Included here is one TCR beta chain sequence, with context. Its target is unknown. These donors were members of the approximately 110-subject validation cohort, a group separate from the approximately 670-subject first cohort. The entry originates in a study of cytomegalovirus exposure and HLA in healthy donors. The wider study: The approximately 130 validation repertoires matched the approximately 670 first-cohort repertoires in platform, a later analysis reported. Findings of the study overall: In vitro, three CMV-associated chains proved specific for CMV antigens. Cytomegalovirus-associated status was assigned to 150 or so TCR beta chains.

The repertoire was sequenced with immunoSEQ multiplex PCR; TCRdb's copy has only in-frame clones and lacks some. The sample records about 180,000 clones, about 85% being singletons. This CDR3 is built from 14 residues. The genes are TRBV21-1 and TRBJ2-1; TRBD1, the table's D call, lacks a check against the DNA. TRBV21-1 constitutes a pseudogene. Sequences were obtained from PBMCs. The receptor was derived from a man between 18 and 29 years old in good health and CMV-seropositive. The CDR3 DNA reads as TGTGCCAGCAGCAAAAAAGGGGGTCGGGGTGAGCAGTTCTTC. Its protein product is CASSKKGGRGEQFF.